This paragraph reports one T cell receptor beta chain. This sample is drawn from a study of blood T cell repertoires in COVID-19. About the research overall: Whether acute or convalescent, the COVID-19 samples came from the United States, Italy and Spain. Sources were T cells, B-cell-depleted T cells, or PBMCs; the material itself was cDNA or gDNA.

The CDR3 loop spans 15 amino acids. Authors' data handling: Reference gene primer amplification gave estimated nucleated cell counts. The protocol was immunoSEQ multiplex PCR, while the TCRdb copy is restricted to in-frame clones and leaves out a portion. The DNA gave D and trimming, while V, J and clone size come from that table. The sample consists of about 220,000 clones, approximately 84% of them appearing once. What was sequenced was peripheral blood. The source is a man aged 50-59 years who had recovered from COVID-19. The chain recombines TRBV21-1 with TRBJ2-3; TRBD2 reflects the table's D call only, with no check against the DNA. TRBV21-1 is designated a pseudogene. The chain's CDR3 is CASSKIGGSTDTQYF. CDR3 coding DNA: TGTGCCAGCAGCAAAATCGGCGGGTCGACAGATACGCAGTATTTT.